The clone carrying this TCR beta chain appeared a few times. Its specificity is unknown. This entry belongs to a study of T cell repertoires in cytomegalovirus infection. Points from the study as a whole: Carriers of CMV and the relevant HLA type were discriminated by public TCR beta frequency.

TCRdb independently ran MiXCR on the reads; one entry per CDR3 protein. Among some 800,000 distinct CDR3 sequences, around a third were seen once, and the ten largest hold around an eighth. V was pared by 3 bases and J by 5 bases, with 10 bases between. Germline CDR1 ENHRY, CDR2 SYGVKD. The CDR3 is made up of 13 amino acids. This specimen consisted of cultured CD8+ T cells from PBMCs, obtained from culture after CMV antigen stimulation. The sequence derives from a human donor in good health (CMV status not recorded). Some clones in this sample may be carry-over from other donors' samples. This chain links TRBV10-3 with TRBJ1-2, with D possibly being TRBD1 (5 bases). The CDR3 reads CAISDPTVYGYTF. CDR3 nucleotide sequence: TGTGCCATCAGTGACCCGACAGTGTATGGCTACACCTTC.